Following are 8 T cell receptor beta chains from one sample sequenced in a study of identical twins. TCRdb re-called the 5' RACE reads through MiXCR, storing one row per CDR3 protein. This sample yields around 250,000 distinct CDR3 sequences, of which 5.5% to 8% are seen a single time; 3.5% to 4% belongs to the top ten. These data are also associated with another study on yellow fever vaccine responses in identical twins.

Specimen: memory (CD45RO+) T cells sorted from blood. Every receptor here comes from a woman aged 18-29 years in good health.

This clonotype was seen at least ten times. CDR3 amino acids: CASSPGTPFADTQYF. The CDR3 DNA is TGCGCCAGCAGCCCCGGGACCCCCTTCGCCGATACGCAGTATTTT. The chain has TRBV4-1 and TRBJ2-3, with D possibly called TRBD1 or TRBD2 (5 bases each). Germline CDR1 and CDR2: MGHRA and YSYEKL. The CDR3 is 15 residues long. The V gene lost 4 bases and the J gene lost 6 bases, with 17 bases spanning the gap.

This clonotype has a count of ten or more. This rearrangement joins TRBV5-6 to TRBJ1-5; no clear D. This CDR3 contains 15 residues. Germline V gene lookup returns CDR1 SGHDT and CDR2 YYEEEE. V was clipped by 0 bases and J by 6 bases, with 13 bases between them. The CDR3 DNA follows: TGTGCCAGCAGCTTGGGCTTTCCCCCCACTCAGCCCCAGCATTTT. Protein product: CASSLGFPPTQPQHF.

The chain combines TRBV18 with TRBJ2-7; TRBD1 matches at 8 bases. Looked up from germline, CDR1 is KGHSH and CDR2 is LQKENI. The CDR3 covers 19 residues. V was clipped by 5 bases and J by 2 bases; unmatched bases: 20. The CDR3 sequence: CASSYVAGTGGTTTYEQYF. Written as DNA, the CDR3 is TGTGCCAGCTCATATGTCGCCGGGACAGGCGGAACCACTACCTACGAGCAGTACTTC.

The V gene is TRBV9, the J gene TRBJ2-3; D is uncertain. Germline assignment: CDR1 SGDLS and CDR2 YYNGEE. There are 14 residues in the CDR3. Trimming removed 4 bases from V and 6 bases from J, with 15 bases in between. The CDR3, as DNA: TGTGCCAGCAGCTCCAACCCTTTGATGGATACGCAGTATTTT. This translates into CASSSNPLMDTQYF.

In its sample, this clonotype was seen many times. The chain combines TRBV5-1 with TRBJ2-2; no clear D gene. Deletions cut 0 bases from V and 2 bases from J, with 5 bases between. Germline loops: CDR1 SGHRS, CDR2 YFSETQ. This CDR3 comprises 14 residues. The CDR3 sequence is CASSLAVNTGELFF. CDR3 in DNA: TGCGCCAGCAGCTTGGCCGTTAACACCGGGGAGCTGTTTTTT.

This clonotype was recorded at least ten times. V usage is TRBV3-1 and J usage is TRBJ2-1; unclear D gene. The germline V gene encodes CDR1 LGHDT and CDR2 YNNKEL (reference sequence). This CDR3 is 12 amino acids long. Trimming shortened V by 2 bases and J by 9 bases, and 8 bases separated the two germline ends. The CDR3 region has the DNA TGTGCCAGCAGCCAATCGTGGCTTGAGCAGTTCTTC. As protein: CASSQSWLEQFF.

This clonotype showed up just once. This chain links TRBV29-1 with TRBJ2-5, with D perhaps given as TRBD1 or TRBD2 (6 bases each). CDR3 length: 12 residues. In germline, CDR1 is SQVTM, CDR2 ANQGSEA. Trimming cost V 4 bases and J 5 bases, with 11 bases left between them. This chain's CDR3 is CSVVGGRETQYF. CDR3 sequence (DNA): TGCAGCGTTGTAGGGGGGCGCGAGACCCAGTACTTC.

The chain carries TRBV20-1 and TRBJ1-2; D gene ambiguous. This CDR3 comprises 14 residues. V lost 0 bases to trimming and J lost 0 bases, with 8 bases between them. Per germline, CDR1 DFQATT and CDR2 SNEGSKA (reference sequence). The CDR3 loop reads CSARDPNSNYGYTF. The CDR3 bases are TGCAGTGCTAGAGATCCGAATTCTAACTATGGCTACACCTTC.